The 3 T cell receptor beta chains presented below share a single source sample, sequenced in a study of T cell responses to AZD1222 COVID-19 vaccine. Here immunoSEQ multiplex PCR was the method, and the copy in TCRdb shows in-frame clones only, minus some. The sample has around 130,000 clones; around 94% are singletons. This specimen consisted of peripheral blood, obtained on day 0 of AZD1222 vaccination. The receptor set was obtained from an adult in good health.

The gene calls are TRBV30 and TRBJ1-3; D ambiguous. CDR1 is GTSNPN, CDR2 SVGIG, per germline (reference sequence). The V end lost 5 bases, the J end lost 1 base, and 9 bases lay between the germline ends. This CDR3 has 13 residues. This CDR3 reads CAWGRMSGNTIYF. CDR3 DNA: TGTGCCTGGGGTAGGATGTCTGGAAACACCATATATTTT.

The chain links TRBV19 to TRBJ2-4; 10 bases map to TRBD2. The CDR3 sequence is 15 residues long. The V gene's germline CDR1 is LNHDA and CDR2 SQIVND (reference sequence). The junction had 5 bases not matched to a gene; V was cut back by 6 bases and J by 3 bases. CDR3 DNA sequence: TGTGCCAGTAGCCCCAGGACTAGCGGCAAAAACATTCAGTACTTC. It is translated as CASSPRTSGKNIQYF.

V is TRBV4-3 and J is TRBJ2-7; D remains unclear. Germline CDR1 LGHNA, CDR2 YSLEER. The CDR3 has 15 residues. The V and J ends lost 3 bases and 2 bases respectively, with 14 bases between them. The CDR3 is CASSQELGTAYEQYF. DNA for the CDR3: TGCGCCAGCAGCCAGGAGCTTGGAACGGCCTACGAGCAGTACTTC.